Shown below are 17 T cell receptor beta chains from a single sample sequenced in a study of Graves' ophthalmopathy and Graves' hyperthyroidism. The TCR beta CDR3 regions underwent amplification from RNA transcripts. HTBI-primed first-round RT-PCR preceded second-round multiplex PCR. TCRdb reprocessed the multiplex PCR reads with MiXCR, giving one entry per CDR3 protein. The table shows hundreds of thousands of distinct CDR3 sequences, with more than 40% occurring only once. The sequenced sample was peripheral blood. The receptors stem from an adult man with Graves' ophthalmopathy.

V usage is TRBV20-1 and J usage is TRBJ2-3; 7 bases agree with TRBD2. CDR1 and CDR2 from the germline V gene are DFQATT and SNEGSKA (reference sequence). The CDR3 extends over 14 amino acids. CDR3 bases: TGCAGCCCGGAGCGGGGTGAGGGCACAGATACGCAGTATTTT. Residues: CSPERGEGTDTQYF.

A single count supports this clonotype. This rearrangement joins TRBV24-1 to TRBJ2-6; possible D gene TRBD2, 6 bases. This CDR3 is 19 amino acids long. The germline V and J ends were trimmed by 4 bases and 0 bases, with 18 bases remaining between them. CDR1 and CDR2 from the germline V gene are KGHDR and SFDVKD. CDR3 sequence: CATSDPGTLNYSGANVLTF. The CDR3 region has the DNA TGTGCCACCAGTGACCCAGGGACTCTGAACTACTCTGGGGCCAACGTCCTGACTTTC.

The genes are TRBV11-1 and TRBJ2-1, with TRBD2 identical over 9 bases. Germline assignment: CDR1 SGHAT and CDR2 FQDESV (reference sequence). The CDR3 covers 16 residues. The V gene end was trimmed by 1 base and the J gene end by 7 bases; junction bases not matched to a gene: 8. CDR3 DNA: TGTGCCAGCAGCTTAGGCCGAATAGCGGGAGATAATGAGCAGTTCTTC. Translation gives CASSLGRIAGDNEQFF.

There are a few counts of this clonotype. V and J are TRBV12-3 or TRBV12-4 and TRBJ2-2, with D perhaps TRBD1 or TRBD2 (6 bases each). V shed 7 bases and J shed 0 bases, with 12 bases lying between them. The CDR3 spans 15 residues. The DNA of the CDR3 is TGTGCCAGCATAGCCGGGGGCGCGAACACCGGGGAGCTGTTTTTT. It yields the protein CASIAGGANTGELFF.

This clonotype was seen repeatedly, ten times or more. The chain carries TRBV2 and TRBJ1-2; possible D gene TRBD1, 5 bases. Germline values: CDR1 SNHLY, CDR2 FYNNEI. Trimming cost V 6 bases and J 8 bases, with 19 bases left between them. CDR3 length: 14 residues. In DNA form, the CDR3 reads TGTGCCAGCAGGCAAGAATCGGCAGGGAACGGCTACACCTTC. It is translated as CASRQESAGNGYTF. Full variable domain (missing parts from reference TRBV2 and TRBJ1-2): EPEVTQTPSHQVTQMGQEVILRCVPISNHLYFYWYRQILGQKVEFLVSFYNNEISEKSEIFDDQFSVERPDGSNFTLKIRSTKLEDSAMYFCASRQESAGNGYTFGSGTRLTVV.

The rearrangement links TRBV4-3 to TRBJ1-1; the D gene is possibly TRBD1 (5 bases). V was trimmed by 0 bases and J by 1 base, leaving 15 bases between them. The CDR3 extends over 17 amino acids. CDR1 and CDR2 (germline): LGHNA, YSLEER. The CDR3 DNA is TGCGCCAGCAGCCAAGATAAGTACGCAGGGAGGAACACTGAAGCTTTCTTT. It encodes CASSQDKYAGRNTEAFF.

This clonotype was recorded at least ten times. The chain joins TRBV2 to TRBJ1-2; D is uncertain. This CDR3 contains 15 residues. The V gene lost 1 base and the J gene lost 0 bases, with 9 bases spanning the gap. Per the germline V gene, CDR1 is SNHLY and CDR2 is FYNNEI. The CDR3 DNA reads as TGTGCCAGCAGTGAAGGGAACAGACCTAACTATGGCTACACCTTC. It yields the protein CASSEGNRPNYGYTF.

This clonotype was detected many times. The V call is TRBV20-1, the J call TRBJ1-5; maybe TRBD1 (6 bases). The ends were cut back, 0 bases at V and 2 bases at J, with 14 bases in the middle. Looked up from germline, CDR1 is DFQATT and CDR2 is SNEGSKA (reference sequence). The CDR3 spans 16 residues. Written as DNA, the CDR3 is TGCAGTGCTAGAGAATTTGGTGAGGGGGGCAATCAGCCCCAGCATTTT. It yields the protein CSAREFGEGGNQPQHF.

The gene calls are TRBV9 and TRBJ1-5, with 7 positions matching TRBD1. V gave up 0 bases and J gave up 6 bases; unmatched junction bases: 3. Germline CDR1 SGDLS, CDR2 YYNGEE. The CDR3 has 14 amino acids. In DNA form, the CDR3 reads TGTGCCAGCAGCGTAGAGGGGGCGGCTCAGCCCCAGCATTTT. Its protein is CASSVEGAAQPQHF.

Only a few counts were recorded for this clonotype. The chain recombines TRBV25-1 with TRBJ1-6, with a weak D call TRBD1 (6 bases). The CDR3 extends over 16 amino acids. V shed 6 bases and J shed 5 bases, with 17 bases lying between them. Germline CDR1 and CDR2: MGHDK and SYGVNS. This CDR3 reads CASRVHSGDDNSPLHF. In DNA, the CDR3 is TGTGCCAGCAGAGTTCATTCAGGGGACGATAATTCACCCCTCCACTTT.

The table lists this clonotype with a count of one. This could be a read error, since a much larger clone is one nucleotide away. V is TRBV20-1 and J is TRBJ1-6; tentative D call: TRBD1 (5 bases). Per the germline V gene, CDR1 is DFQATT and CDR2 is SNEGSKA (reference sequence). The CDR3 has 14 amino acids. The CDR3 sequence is CGARRGTDNSPLHF. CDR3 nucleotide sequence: TGCGGTGCTAGAAGGGGCACGGATAATTCACCCCTCCACTTT.

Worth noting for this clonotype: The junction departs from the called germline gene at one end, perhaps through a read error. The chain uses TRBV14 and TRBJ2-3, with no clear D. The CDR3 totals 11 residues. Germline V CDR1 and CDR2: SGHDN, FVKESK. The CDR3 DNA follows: TGTGCCAGCAGCCAAGGACATGAGCAGTTCTTT. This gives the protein CASSQGHEQFF. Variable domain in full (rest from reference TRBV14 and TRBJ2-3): EAGVTQFPSHSVIEKGQTVTLRCDPISGHDNLYWYRRVMGKEIKFLLHFVKESKQDESGMPNNRFLAERTGGTYSTLKVQPAELEDSGVYFCASSQGHEQFFGPGTRLTVL.

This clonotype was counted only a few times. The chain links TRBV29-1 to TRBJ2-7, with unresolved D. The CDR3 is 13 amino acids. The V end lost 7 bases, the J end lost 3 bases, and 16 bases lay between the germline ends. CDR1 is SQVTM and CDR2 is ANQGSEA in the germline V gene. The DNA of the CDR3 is TGCAGCGGTAGCCAGGAAAACCTCTACGAGCAGTACTTC. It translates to CSGSQENLYEQYF.

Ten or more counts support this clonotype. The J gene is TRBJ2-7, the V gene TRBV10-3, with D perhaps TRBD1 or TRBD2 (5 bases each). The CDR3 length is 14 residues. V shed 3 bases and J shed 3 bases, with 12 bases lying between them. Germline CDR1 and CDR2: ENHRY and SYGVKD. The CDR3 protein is CAISERGGSYEQYF. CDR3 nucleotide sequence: TGTGCCATCAGTGAACGTGGGGGAAGCTACGAGCAGTACTTC.

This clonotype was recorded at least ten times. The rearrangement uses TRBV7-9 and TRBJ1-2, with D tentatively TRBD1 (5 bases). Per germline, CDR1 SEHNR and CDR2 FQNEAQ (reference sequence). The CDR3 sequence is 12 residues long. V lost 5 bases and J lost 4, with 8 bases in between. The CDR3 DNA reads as TGTGCCAGCAGCCCCGGGGCCTATGGCTACACCTTC. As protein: CASSPGAYGYTF. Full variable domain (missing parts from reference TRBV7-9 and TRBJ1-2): DTGVSQNPRHKITKRGQNVTFRCDPISEHNRLYWYRQTLGQGPEFLTYFQNEAQLEKSRLLSDRFSAERPKGSFSTLEIQRTEQGDSAMYLCASSPGAYGYTFGSGTRLTVV.

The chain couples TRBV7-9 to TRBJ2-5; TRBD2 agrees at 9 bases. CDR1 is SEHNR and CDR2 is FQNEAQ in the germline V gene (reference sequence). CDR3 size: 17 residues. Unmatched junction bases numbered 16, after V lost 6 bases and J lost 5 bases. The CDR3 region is CASSYPPGAGGVETQYF. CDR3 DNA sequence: TGTGCCAGCAGTTACCCCCCTGGGGCGGGGGGGGTTGAGACCCAGTACTTC.

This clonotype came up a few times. The CDR3 bases are TGCGCCAGCAGCCAAGGGGACAGGGGGCATTATACTGAAGCTTTCTTT. It yields the protein CASSQGDRGHYTEAFF. The V and J genes are TRBV4-1 and TRBJ1-1; 12 bases are a match to TRBD1. In germline, CDR1 is MGHRA, CDR2 YSYEKL. V lost 1 base to trimming and J lost 5 bases; unmatched junction nucleotides: 5. This CDR3 is built from 16 residues.